This T cell receptor (beta chain) appears in the sequencing data of a study of T cell repertoires in cytomegalovirus infection. Study-wide context: Alongside well-studied HLA-B-restricted CMV epitopes, recently identified HLA-C-restricted CMV epitopes were also used. Study-level findings and limits: The ex vivo response was dominated by HLA-C-restricted CMV-specific TCR beta clonotypes.

Trimming took off 1 base at V and 8 bases at J, with 12 bases between the two ends. Germline V gene data show CDR1 as SEHNR and CDR2 as FQNEAQ (reference sequence). This CDR3 has 13 amino acids. From the reads, TCRdb called clonotypes with MiXCR, one entry per CDR3 protein. The sample consists of around 310,000 distinct CDR3 sequences, 25% to 30% of them appearing once. With respect to this clonotype: The antigen remains undetermined. This may come from a read error, since a much larger clone is one base off.

The sample in question was cultured PBMCs, obtained from culture after CMV antigen stimulation. This TCR derives from a human donor in good health (CMV status not recorded). Some clones in this sample may be carry-over from other donors' samples. The rearrangement links TRBV7-9 to TRBJ2-7; no reliable D call. The CDR3 sequence is CASSLEWNPKQYF. CDR3 bases: TGTGCCAGCAGCTTAGAGTGGAACCCCAAGCAGTACTTC. The whole variable domain, remainder taken from reference TRBV7-9 and TRBJ2-7, is DTGVSQNPRHKITKRGQNVTFRCDPISEHNRLYWYRQTLGQGPEFLTYFQNEAQLEKSRLLSDRFSAERPKGSFSTLEIQRTEQGDSAMYLCASSLEWNPKQYFGPGTRLTVT.